This passage covers 14 T cell receptor beta chains from one sample sequenced in a study of T cell repertoires and Cas9 in healthy adults. Data came from immunoSEQ multiplex PCR; TCRdb stores just in-frame clones and leaves some out. Here the sample spans about 15,000 clones, about 88% being singletons. The sequencing input was Tregs (CD4+, CD25+, CD127-, CD137-, CD154-) from PBMCs; culture status not recorded. The receptor source for this set is a human donor in good health.

The chain has TRBV5-1 and TRBJ1-4; no reliable D call. V lost 5 bases to trimming and J lost 0 bases, with 5 bases between them. The CDR3 loop spans 13 amino acids. Germline V gives CDR1 SGHRS, CDR2 YFSETQ. CDR3 nucleotide sequence: TGCGCCAGCAGATATGCAACTAATGAAAAACTGTTTTTT. As protein: CASRYATNEKLFF. Drawing the rest from reference TRBV5-1 and TRBJ1-4, the complete variable domain is KAGVTQTPRYLIKTRGQQVTLSCSPISGHRSVSWYQQTPGQGLQFLFEYFSETQRNKGNFPGRFSGRQFSNSRSEMNVSTLELGDSALYLCASRYATNEKLFFGSGTQLSVL.

This chain uses TRBV27 with TRBJ2-1; D is unresolved. There are 15 residues in the CDR3. The germline V and J ends were trimmed by 3 bases and 0 bases, with 9 bases remaining between them. Germline V gives CDR1 MNHEY, CDR2 SMNVEV (reference sequence). The CDR3 is CASSFRLSSYNEQFF. The CDR3 coding sequence is TGTGCCAGCAGTTTTCGACTCAGCTCCTACAATGAGCAGTTCTTC.

This chain uses TRBV4-1 with TRBJ1-3; D is undetermined. Trimming left V 4 bases short and J 0 bases short, with 10 bases between. This CDR3 is built from 15 residues. From germline, CDR1 is MGHRA and CDR2 YSYEKL. The CDR3 nucleotides read TGCGCCAGCAGCCCTCAGGCGACCTCTGGAAACACCATATATTTT. Translating it yields CASSPQATSGNTIYF.

V and J are TRBV10-3 and TRBJ1-1; D gene unclear. V gave up 0 bases and J gave up 3 bases, with 5 bases separating them. The CDR3 loop spans 13 amino acids. CDR1 and CDR2 from the germline V gene are ENHRY and SYGVKD. CDR3 sequence (DNA): TGTGCCATCAGTGAGTCGATTTACACTGAAGCTTTCTTT. It translates to CAISESIYTEAFF.

The chain is built from TRBV6-5 and TRBJ1-1; TRBD1 agrees at 8 bases. CDR1 and CDR2 from the germline V gene are MNHEY and SVGAGI. CDR3 size: 14 residues. Trimming cost V 6 bases and J 2 bases; bases outside gene matches: 5. CDR3 sequence reads: CASSPDRANTEAFF. DNA for the CDR3: TGTGCCAGCAGCCCGGACAGGGCCAACACTGAAGCTTTCTTT.

The chain links TRBV9 to TRBJ2-7; D might be TRBD1 or TRBD2, each matching 5 bases. The germline CDR1 and CDR2 sequences are SGDLS and YYNGEE. Trimming removed 0 bases from V and 2 bases from J, with 12 bases in between. The CDR3 consists of 15 residues. CDR3 nucleotide sequence: TGTGCCAGCAGCGTAGGATGGGACCGAGCCTACGAGCAGTACTTC. This encodes CASSVGWDRAYEQYF.

The rearrangement uses TRBV5-4 and TRBJ1-2, with TRBD1 matching 9 bases. Germline lookup yields CDR1 SGHNT and CDR2 YYREEE (reference sequence). J lost 7 bases, V lost 0 bases, and 7 bases had no gene match. The CDR3 loop spans 15 amino acids. CDR3 nucleotide sequence: TGTGCCAGCAGCTTGGCGATCCGGGACAGGGTTGGCTACACCTTC. It specifies CASSLAIRDRVGYTF.

The chain links TRBV19 to TRBJ2-3; TRBD1 aligns across 9 bases. The CDR3 totals 15 residues. Germline values: CDR1 LNHDA, CDR2 SQIVND (reference sequence). V lost 5 bases to trimming and J lost 3 bases; unmatched junction nucleotides: 6. The CDR3 DNA reads TGTGCCAGTAGTCCGGGGACAGGGAGGACAGATACGCAGTATTTT. It translates to CASSPGTGRTDTQYF. The full variable domain, its missing parts supplied by reference TRBV19 and TRBJ2-3, is DGGITQSPKYLFRKEGQNVTLSCEQNLNHDAMYWYRQDPGQGLRLIYYSQIVNDFQKGDIAEGYSVSREKKESFPLTVTSAQKNPTAFYLCASSPGTGRTDTQYFGPGTRLTVL.

As concerns this clone: The same CDR3 also results from other DNA sequences found in this sample. The chain is built from TRBV10-3 and TRBJ2-3, with a weak D call TRBD1 (6 bases). Germline CDR1 and CDR2: ENHRY and SYGVKD. The V end was cut by 4 bases, the J end by 0 bases, with 11 bases between. The CDR3 totals 15 residues. The CDR3 DNA follows: TGTGCCATCAGTGTGGGGGCCTTAAGCACAGATACGCAGTATTTT. Translation: CAISVGALSTDTQYF.

The J gene is TRBJ1-4, the V gene TRBV4-3, with 9 bases identical to TRBD1. The CDR3 contains 15 residues. The J segment lost 8 bases and the V segment lost 4 bases, leaving 8 bases of the junction unmatched. Germline V lookup: CDR1 LGHNA, CDR2 YSLEER. CDR3 residues: CASSPRTGAGEKLFF. In nucleotides, the CDR3 is TGCGCCAGCAGCCCTCGGACAGGGGCGGGGGAAAAACTGTTTTTT.

This sequence joins TRBV7-2 and TRBJ1-5; no firm D call. The germline V and J ends were trimmed by 6 bases and 1 base, with 10 bases remaining between them. This CDR3 spans 14 amino acids. The germline V gene has CDR1 SGHTA and CDR2 FQGNSA. CDR3: CASSLFGSNQPQHF. CDR3 coding DNA: TGTGCCAGCAGTCTATTCGGGAGCAATCAGCCCCAGCATTTT.

The chain uses TRBV30 and TRBJ1-1; D call uncertain. Per the germline V gene, CDR1 is GTSNPN and CDR2 is SVGIG (reference sequence). The CDR3 runs 13 residues. V was shortened by 2 bases and J by 4 bases, with 11 bases between the two germline ends. The CDR3 spells CAWSIVSGTEAFF. In DNA, the CDR3 is TGTGCCTGGAGTATCGTCTCAGGCACTGAAGCTTTCTTT.

The chain couples TRBV11-2 to TRBJ1-2, with 10 positions matching TRBD1. J gave up 4 bases and V 6 bases, and 8 bases lay outside the gene matches. This CDR3 has 15 amino acids. CDR1 is SGHAT, CDR2 FQNNGV, per germline. The CDR3 nucleotides read TGTGCCAGCAGTTCCGGGACAGGGGTGACCTATGGCTACACCTTC. Encoded protein: CASSSGTGVTYGYTF.

The rearrangement links TRBV6-6 to TRBJ1-1; no clear D. The germline V and J ends were trimmed by 5 bases and 0 bases, with 10 bases remaining between them. In germline, CDR1 is MNHNY, CDR2 SVGAGI (reference sequence). The CDR3 runs to 14 residues. Here the CDR3 reads CASSPDTLNTEAFF. CDR3 nucleotide sequence: TGTGCCAGCAGTCCCGACACACTGAACACTGAAGCTTTCTTT.